Listed here are 23 T cell receptor beta chains from one sample, sequenced in a study of T-cell reconstitution after alpha-beta-depleted transplantation in children. Unique molecular identifiers were incorporated during preparation of the TCRbeta library. TCRdb re-called the PCR reads through MiXCR, storing one row per CDR3 protein. The data hold hundreds of thousands of distinct CDR3 sequences, with about 12% observed a single time. The sequences come from PBMCs, collected before TCRalphabeta/CD19-depleted stem cell transplant. Every receptor here comes from a girl aged 2 to 9 with congenital amegakaryocytic thrombocytopenia, due to receive a stem cell transplant.

This clonotype has only a few counts. V gene TRBV2 combines with J gene TRBJ2-2; D is possibly TRBD1 (6 bases). Trimming shortened V by 9 bases and J by 1 base, and 15 bases separated the two germline ends. The CDR3 is made up of 15 amino acids. Germline CDR1 reads SNHLY; CDR2 reads FYNNEI. This CDR3 reads CASTSGQLNTGELFF. CDR3 in DNA: TGTGCCAGTACAAGCGGACAGCTGAACACCGGGGAGCTGTTTTTT.

A word on this clonotype: A single base separates this from a much larger clone, so it may be a read error. The chain recombines TRBV5-1 with TRBJ2-1, with 10 positions matching TRBD2. The trim removed 6 bases at V and 8 bases at J, leaving 11 bases unmatched. This CDR3 has 15 residues. The germline gives CDR1 SGHRS, CDR2 YFSETQ. CDR3 sequence (DNA): TGCGCCAGCACACCTTCTAGCGGGAGTTCCCATGAGCAGTTCTTC. Translating gives CASTPSSGSSHEQFF.

This clonotype was detected ten times or more. V and J are TRBV15 and TRBJ2-1; no clear D. Germline V gene lookup returns CDR1 LNHNV and CDR2 YYDKDF (reference sequence). The CDR3 covers 12 residues. V was cut by 2 bases and J by 7 bases, with 6 bases left in between. CDR3 residues: CATSRLLNEQFF. The CDR3 DNA reads TGTGCCACCAGCAGATTGCTAAATGAGCAGTTCTTC.

J is TRBJ2-3 and V is TRBV3-1; a possible D gene is TRBD2 (6 bases). V lost 6 bases and J 4 bases, leaving 14 bases between the germline ends. There are 14 residues in the CDR3. From germline, CDR1 is LGHDT and CDR2 YNNKEL (reference sequence). As DNA, the CDR3 is TGTGCCAGCAGGGAAAGAGGGGAGGCAGATACGCAGTATTTT. It encodes CASRERGEADTQYF.

This clonotype was observed many times. The chain joins TRBV5-5 to TRBJ1-1; no definite D call. V was shortened by 0 bases and J by 7 bases, with 7 bases between the two germline ends. Germline V lookup: CDR1 SGHKS, CDR2 YYEKEE (reference sequence). CDR3 length equals 12 residues. In DNA form, the CDR3 reads TGTGCCAGCAGCTTGGGGGTCGGTGAAGCTTTCTTT. This encodes CASSLGVGEAFF. Together with reference TRBV5-5 and TRBJ1-1, the CDR3 gives the full variable domain: DAGVTQSPTHLIKTRGQQVTLRCSPISGHKSVSWYQQVLGQGPQFIFQYYEKEERGRGNFPDRFSARQFPNYSSELNVNALLLGDSALYLCASSLGVGEAFFGQGTRLTVV.

This clonotype has a count of ten or more. This chain joins TRBV5-1 and TRBJ2-1; 9 bases are a match to TRBD2. CDR1 and CDR2 (germline): SGHRS, YFSETQ. This CDR3 region has 16 residues. With V trimmed by 4 bases and J by 0 bases, 5 bases remained unmatched. CDR3 bases: TGCGCCAGCAGCAGACTAGCGGAGAGCTCCTACAATGAGCAGTTCTTC. Its translation: CASSRLAESSYNEQFF.

This clonotype was seen more than once but under ten times. The chain combines TRBV12-3 or TRBV12-4 with TRBJ1-1; TRBD1 agrees at 10 bases. This CDR3 is 13 amino acids long. With 5 bases clipped from V and 10 bases from J, the junction kept 7 bases outside the gene matches. The CDR3 DNA is TGTGCCAGCAGTACGGACAGGGGGATAGTAGCTTTCTTT. Protein: CASSTDRGIVAFF.

The rearrangement links TRBV7-9 to TRBJ2-1; no clear D gene. Trimming left V 1 base short and J 9 bases short, with 10 bases between. CDR3 length: 13 amino acids. Germline V gene sequence: CDR1 SEHNR, CDR2 FQNEAQ (reference sequence). The CDR3 nucleotides are TGTGCCAGCAGCTTAGGAGGAGTCAGTGAGCAGTTCTTC. Amino acid sequence: CASSLGGVSEQFF.

The chain couples TRBV13 to TRBJ2-3, with 9 bases that match TRBD2. The CDR3 length is 17 residues. Germline CDR1 is PRHDT and CDR2 is FYEKMQ (reference sequence). The trim removed 6 bases at V and 3 bases at J, leaving 13 bases unmatched. CDR3 amino acids: CASSGDLAGLETDTQYF. The CDR3 DNA reads TGTGCCAGCAGTGGAGATCTAGCGGGACTAGAGACAGATACGCAGTATTTT. The whole variable domain, filled in from reference TRBV13 and TRBJ2-3, reads AAGVIQSPRHLIKEKRETATLKCYPIPRHDTVYWYQQGPGQDPQFLISFYEKMQSDKGSIPDRFSAQQFSDYHSELNMSSLELGDSALYFCASSGDLAGLETDTQYFGPGTRLTVL.

This clonotype showed up just a few times. This chain uses TRBV6-1 with TRBJ2-7; D is undetermined. In germline, CDR1 is MNHNS, CDR2 SASEGT. The ends were cut back, 5 bases at V and 6 bases at J, with 14 bases in the middle. CDR3 size: 13 residues. CDR3 region: CASSPERRVEQYF. For the CDR3, the DNA is TGTGCCAGCAGTCCCGAAAGACGGGTCGAGCAGTACTTC.

In the case of this clonotype: Germline is not matched at one junction end, which may reflect a read error. The rearrangement uses TRBV7-9 and TRBJ1-4; D might be TRBD1 (5 bases). The germline V gene has CDR1 SEHNR and CDR2 FQNEAQ (reference sequence). This CDR3 has 14 amino acids. For the CDR3, the DNA is TGTGCCAGCAGCCTAACAGGAGCTAATGAAAATCTGTTTTTT. It translates to CASSLTGANENLFF.

The sample holds many counts of this clonotype. This chain links TRBV7-8 with TRBJ2-5; 8 bases map to TRBD2. Unmatched junction bases numbered 3, after V lost 8 bases and J lost 4 bases. This CDR3 has 12 residues. Germline CDR1 reads SGHVS; CDR2 reads FQNEAQ. CDR3 DNA: TGTGCCAGCTATGCGGGAGGAGAGACCCAGTACTTC. Amino acid sequence: CASYAGGETQYF.

In this sample, this clonotype turned up a few times. The rearrangement joins TRBV7-9 to TRBJ1-3; a possible D gene is TRBD1 (5 bases). From germline, CDR1 is SEHNR and CDR2 FQNEAQ (reference sequence). V lost 3 bases to trimming and J lost 1 base, with 10 bases between them. The CDR3 sequence is 15 residues long. The CDR3 DNA is TGTGCCAGCAGCTTTTCCGGGGGATCTGGAAACACCATATATTTT. It translates to CASSFSGGSGNTIYF.

This clonotype was recorded many times. The genes are TRBV24-1 and TRBJ1-5, with 10 bases matching TRBD1. This CDR3 is built from 14 residues. The V gene end was trimmed by 7 bases and the J gene end by 3 bases; junction bases not matched to a gene: 2. Germline V lookup: CDR1 KGHDR, CDR2 SFDVKD. CDR3: CATRGQGDNQPQHF. In nucleotides, the CDR3 is TGTGCCACCAGAGGACAGGGGGACAATCAGCCCCAGCATTTT.

The chain employs TRBV5-5 and TRBJ1-1; D possibly corresponds to TRBD1 (5 bases). V lost 3 bases to trimming and J lost 11 bases, with 14 bases between them. Germline CDR1 is SGHKS and CDR2 is YYEKEE (reference sequence). CDR3 length: 12 residues. The CDR3 reads CASSWDAQSAFF. CDR3 bases: TGTGCCAGCAGCTGGGACGCTCAGAGCGCTTTCTTT.

On this clonotype: A read error may explain this, as a much larger clone is one base away. The chain combines TRBV5-1 with TRBJ2-1; D may be TRBD1 (6 bases). The CDR3 is 18 amino acids. Germline CDR1 reads SGHRS; CDR2 reads YFSETQ. With 3 bases removed from V and 7 bases from J, the gap between germline ends came to 26 bases. The CDR3 spells CASSWALPRQASRNEQFF. CDR3 sequence (DNA): TGCGCCAGCAGCTGGGCCTTACCGAGACAGGCCTCGAGGAATGAGCAGTTCTTC. The complete variable domain, with remaining parts taken from reference TRBV5-1 and TRBJ2-1, reads KAGVTQTPRYLIKTRGQQVTLSCSPISGHRSVSWYQQTPGQGLQFLFEYFSETQRNKGNFPGRFSGRQFSNSRSEMNVSTLELGDSALYLCASSWALPRQASRNEQFFGPGTRLTVL.

This clonotype was seen at least ten times. The chain has TRBV6-1 and TRBJ1-2; no firm D call. The CDR3 consists of 14 residues. Germline V gene data show CDR1 as MNHNS and CDR2 as SASEGT. The V gene lost 6 bases and the J gene lost 1 base, with 12 bases spanning the gap. The CDR3 DNA sequence: TGTGCCAGCAGCGACATCAGCCGTAACTATGGCTACACCTTC. It encodes CASSDISRNYGYTF.

A few counts support this clonotype. The chain combines TRBV29-1 with TRBJ2-7; the D gene could be TRBD1 or TRBD2 (5 bases each). Trimming left V 0 bases short and J 4 bases short, with 19 bases between. CDR3 size: 16 residues. Looked up from germline, CDR1 is SQVTM and CDR2 is ANQGSEA. The DNA of the CDR3 is TGCAGCGTTGAAGAGGCTGGTGGCCGGGACCCGTACGAGCAGTACTTC. It is translated as CSVEEAGGRDPYEQYF.

This sequence joins TRBV5-6 and TRBJ2-3; perhaps D is TRBD1 or TRBD2 (6 bases each). CDR1 SGHDT and CDR2 YYEEEE come from the germline V gene. The germline V and J ends were trimmed by 7 bases and 2 bases, with 17 bases remaining between them. The CDR3 has 15 amino acids. CDR3 nucleotide sequence: TGTGCCAGCTGCGCGATGGGGGGCGTCACAGATACGCAGTATTTT. This translates into CASCAMGGVTDTQYF.

In its sample, this clonotype was seen a few times. The rearrangement links TRBV7-6 to TRBJ1-1, with 12 bases that match TRBD1. The CDR3 spans 15 residues. Germline V gene lookup returns CDR1 SGHVS and CDR2 FNYEAQ. The ends lost 5 bases at V and 8 bases at J; junction bases unmatched: 9. The CDR3 DNA sequence: TGTGCCAGCAGCCAAGGGGACAGGGGGCCGTGGGAAGCTTTCTTT. This gives the protein CASSQGDRGPWEAFF.

This clonotype has just a few counts. The CDR3 DNA follows: TGTGCCAGCAGAAAGGGCCCCACTGAAGCTTTCTTT. As protein: CASRKGPTEAFF. The chain couples TRBV27 to TRBJ1-1; D is undetermined. CDR3 length: 12 residues. Germline V gene data show CDR1 as MNHEY and CDR2 as SMNVEV (reference sequence). The ends were cut back, 6 bases at V and 4 bases at J, with 9 bases in the middle.

This clonotype was counted many times. V and J are TRBV12-3 or TRBV12-4 and TRBJ2-1; D unresolved. The CDR3 sequence is 13 residues long. Trimming shortened V by 3 bases and J by 10 bases, and 13 bases separated the two germline ends. CDR3 in DNA: TGTGCCAGCAGTTTTTCCGGACCGAGAGAGCAGTTCTTC. Protein sequence: CASSFSGPREQFF.

This clonotype was seen a handful of times. V gene TRBV28 combines with J gene TRBJ1-5; D is uncertain. Germline V gene sequence: CDR1 MDHEN, CDR2 SYDVKM. The V and J ends lost 7 bases and 6 bases respectively, with 19 bases between them. The length of the CDR3 is 15 residues. In DNA form, the CDR3 reads TGTGCCAGCACCCCTAGGCCTGGTGTCGGTCAGCCCCAGCATTTT. Residues: CASTPRPGVGQPQHF. Supplemented by reference TRBV28 and TRBJ1-5, the full variable domain reads DVKVTQSSRYLVKRTGEKVFLECVQDMDHENMFWYRQDPGLGLRLIYFSYDVKMKEKGDIPEGYSVSREKKERFSLILESASTNQTSMYLCASTPRPGVGQPQHFGDGTRLSIL.